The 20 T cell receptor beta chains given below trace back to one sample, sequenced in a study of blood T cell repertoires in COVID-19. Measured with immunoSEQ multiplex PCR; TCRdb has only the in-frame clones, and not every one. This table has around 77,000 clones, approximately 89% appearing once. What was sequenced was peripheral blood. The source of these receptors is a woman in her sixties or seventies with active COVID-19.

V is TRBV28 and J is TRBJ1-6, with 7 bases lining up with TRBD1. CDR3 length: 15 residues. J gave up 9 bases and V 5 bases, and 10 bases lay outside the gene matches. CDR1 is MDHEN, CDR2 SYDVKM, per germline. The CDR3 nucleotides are TGTGCCAGCAGTCCGAGGCGCCCAGGGGGTTCACCCCTCCACTTT. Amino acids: CASSPRRPGGSPLHF. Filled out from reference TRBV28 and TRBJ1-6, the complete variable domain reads DVKVTQSSRYLVKRTGEKVFLECVQDMDHENMFWYRQDPGLGLRLIYFSYDVKMKEKGDIPEGYSVSREKKERFSLILESASTNQTSMYLCASSPRRPGGSPLHFGNGTRLTVT.

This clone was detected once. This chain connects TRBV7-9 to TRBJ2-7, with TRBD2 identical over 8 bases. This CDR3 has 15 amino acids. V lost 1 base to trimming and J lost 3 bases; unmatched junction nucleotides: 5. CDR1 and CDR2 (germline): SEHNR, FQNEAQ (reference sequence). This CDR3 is CASSLESGSRYEQYF. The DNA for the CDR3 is TGTGCCAGCAGCTTAGAGAGCGGGAGCCGCTACGAGCAGTACTTC.

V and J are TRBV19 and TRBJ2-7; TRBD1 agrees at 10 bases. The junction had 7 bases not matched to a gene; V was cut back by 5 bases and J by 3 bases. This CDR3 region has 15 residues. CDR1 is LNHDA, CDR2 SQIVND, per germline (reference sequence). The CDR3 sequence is CASSFSGTGVYEQYF. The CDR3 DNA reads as TGTGCCAGTAGTTTCTCCGGGACAGGGGTCTACGAGCAGTACTTC.

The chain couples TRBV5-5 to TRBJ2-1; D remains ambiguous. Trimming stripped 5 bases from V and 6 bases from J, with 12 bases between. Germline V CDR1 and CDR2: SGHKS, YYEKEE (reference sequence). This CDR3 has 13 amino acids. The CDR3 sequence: CASSGPVPNEQFF. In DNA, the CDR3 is TGTGCCAGCAGTGGCCCAGTCCCCAATGAGCAGTTCTTC.

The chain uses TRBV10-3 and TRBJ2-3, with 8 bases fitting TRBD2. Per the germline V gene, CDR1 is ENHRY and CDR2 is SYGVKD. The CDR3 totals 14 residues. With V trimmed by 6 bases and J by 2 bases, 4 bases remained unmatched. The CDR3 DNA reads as TGTGCCATCAGCCCTAGCGGGCCCACAGATACGCAGTATTTT. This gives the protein CAISPSGPTDTQYF.

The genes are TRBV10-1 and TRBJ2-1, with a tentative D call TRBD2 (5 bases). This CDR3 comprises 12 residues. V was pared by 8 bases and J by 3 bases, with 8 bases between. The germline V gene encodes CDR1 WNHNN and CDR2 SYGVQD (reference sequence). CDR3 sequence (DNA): TGCGCCAGCGGGAGCTACTACAATGAGCAGTTCTTC. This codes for CASGSYYNEQFF.

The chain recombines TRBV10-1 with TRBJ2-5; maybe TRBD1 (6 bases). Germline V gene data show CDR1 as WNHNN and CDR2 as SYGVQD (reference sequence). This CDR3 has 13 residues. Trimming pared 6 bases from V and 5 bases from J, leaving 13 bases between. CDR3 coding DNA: TGCGCCAGCAGCTGGACAGTCGGCGAGACCCAGTACTTC. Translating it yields CASSWTVGETQYF.

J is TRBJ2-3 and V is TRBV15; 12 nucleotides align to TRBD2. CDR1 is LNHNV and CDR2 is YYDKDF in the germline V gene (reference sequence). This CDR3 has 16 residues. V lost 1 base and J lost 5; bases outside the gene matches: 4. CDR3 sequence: CATSRGPGLAGDTQYF. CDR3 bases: TGTGCCACCAGCAGAGGACCGGGACTAGCGGGAGATACGCAGTATTTT.

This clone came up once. The CDR3 DNA follows: TGTGCCAGCAGCTACACCAGCGGATTCCTCACAGATACGCAGTATTTT. Protein: CASSYTSGFLTDTQYF. The rearrangement uses TRBV6-5 and TRBJ2-3; the D gene is possibly TRBD2 (5 bases). The V end lost 6 bases, the J end lost 2 bases, and 18 bases lay between the germline ends. The V gene's germline CDR1 is MNHEY and CDR2 SVGAGI. This CDR3 is built from 16 residues.

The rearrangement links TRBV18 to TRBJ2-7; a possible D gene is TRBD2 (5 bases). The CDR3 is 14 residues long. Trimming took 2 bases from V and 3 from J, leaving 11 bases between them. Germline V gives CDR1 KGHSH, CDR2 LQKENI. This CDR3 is CASSPSGNYYEQYF. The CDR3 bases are TGTGCCAGCTCACCAAGCGGAAACTACTACGAGCAGTACTTC.

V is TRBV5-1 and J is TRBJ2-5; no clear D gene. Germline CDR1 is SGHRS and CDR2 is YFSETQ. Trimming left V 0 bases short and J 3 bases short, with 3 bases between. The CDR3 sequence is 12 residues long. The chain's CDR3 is CASSLVKETQYF. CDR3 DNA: TGCGCCAGCAGCTTGGTTAAAGAGACCCAGTACTTC.

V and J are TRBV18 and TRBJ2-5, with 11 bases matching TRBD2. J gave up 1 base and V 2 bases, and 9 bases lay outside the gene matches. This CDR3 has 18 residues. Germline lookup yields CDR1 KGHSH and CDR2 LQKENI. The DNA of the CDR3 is TGTGCCAGCTCACCAGGAACTAGCGGGAGAGGGAGCCAAGAGACCCAGTACTTC. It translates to CASSPGTSGRGSQETQYF.

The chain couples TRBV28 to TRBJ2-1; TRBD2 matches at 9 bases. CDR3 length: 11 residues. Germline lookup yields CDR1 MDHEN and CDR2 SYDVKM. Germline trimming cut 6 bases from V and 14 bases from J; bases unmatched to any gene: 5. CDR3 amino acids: CASRSGTSKFF. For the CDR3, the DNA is TGTGCCAGCAGATCCGGGACTAGCAAGTTCTTC.

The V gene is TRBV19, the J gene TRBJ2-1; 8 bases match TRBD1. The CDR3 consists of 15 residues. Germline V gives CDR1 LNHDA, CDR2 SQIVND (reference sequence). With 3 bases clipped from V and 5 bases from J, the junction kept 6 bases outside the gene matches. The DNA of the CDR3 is TGTGCCAGTAGTATCCTGGACAGGGCTGACAATGAGCAGTTCTTC. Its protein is CASSILDRADNEQFF.

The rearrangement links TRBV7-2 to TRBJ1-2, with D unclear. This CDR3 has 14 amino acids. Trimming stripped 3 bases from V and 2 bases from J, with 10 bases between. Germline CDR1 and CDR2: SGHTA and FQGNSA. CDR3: CASSFRGGNYGYTF. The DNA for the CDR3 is TGTGCCAGCAGCTTTCGGGGTGGCAACTATGGCTACACCTTC. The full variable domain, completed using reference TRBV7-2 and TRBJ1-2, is GAGVSQSPSNKVTEKGKDVELRCDPISGHTALYWYRQSLGQGLEFLIYFQGNSAPDKSGLPSDRFSAERTGGSVSTLTIQRTQQEDSAVYLCASSFRGGNYGYTFGSGTRLTVV.

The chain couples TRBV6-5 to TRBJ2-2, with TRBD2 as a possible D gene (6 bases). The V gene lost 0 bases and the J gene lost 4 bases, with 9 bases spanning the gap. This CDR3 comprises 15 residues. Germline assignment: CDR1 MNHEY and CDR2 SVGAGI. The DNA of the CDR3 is TGTGCCAGCAGTTACTCTCGGGACTCCACCGGGGAGCTGTTTTTT. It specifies CASSYSRDSTGELFF.

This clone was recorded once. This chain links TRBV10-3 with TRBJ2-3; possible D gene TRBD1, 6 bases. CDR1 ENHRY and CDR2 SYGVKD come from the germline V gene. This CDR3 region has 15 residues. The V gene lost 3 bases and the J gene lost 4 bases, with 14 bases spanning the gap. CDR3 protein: CAISEGGSQADTQYF. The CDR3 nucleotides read TGTGCCATCAGTGAAGGGGGTTCCCAGGCAGATACGCAGTATTTT.

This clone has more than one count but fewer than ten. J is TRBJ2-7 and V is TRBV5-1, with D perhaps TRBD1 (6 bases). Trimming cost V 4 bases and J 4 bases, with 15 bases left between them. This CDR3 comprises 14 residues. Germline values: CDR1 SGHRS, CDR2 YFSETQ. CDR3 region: CASSPQDSLYEQYF. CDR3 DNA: TGCGCCAGCAGCCCTCAGGACAGCTTGTACGAGCAGTACTTC.

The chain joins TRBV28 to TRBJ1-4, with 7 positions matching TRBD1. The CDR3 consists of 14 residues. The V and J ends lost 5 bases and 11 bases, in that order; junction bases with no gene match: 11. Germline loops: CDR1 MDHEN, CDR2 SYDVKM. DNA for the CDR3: TGTGCCAGCAGTACCGACAGGGACTCTGCGAAACTGTTTTTT. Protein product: CASSTDRDSAKLFF.

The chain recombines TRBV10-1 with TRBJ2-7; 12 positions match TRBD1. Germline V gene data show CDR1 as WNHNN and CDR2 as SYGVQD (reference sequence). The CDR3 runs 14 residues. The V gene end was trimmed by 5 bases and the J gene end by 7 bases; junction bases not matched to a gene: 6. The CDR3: CASSPGQGAWEQYF. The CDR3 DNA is TGCGCCAGCAGTCCGGGACAGGGGGCTTGGGAGCAGTACTTC.